Included here is one T cell receptor (beta chain) sequence, with context. Authors' analysis steps: Reference gene primer amplification in the assay estimated nucleated cell counts. Produced via immunoSEQ multiplex PCR; TCRdb's table is partial and in-frame only. For V, J and clone size, that table is used; D and trimming come from the DNA. Among about 290,000 clones listed, about nine tenths were seen once. The data were obtained in a study of blood T cell repertoires in COVID-19. The CDR3 consists of 15 residues. Germline lookup yields CDR1 MNHEY and CDR2 SVGAGI. Trimming cost V 6 bases and J 1 base; bases outside gene matches: 8. Everyone who took part was 18 to 89 years old, and they came from 20 to 25 US areas.

The sequencing input was PBMCs or T cells enriched from blood (not recorded which). The sequence was obtained from a woman between 40 and 55 years old who had recovered from COVID-19. V and J are TRBV6-5 and TRBJ1-1; TRBD1 agrees at 7 bases. The CDR3 nucleotides read TGTGCCAGCAGCCCACGACAGGGTACGAACACTGAAGCTTTCTTT. Protein: CASSPRQGTNTEAFF.